This T cell receptor beta chain was profiled in a study of graft-versus-host responses after intestinal transplantation. Findings and caveats of the study: Allograft graft-versus-host to host-versus-graft clonal ratios ran high in patients with graft-donor T cell macrochimerism.

As for this clone: Its antigen is not identified.

Clones were read by immunoSEQ multiplex PCR, and TCRdb kept only the in-frame ones, dropping some. The data hold around 100,000 clones, with more than 75% observed a single time. From germline, CDR1 is SGDLS and CDR2 YYNGEE. The CDR3 totals 13 residues. V was pared by 0 bases and J by 6 bases, with 10 bases between. The sequencing here drew on unstimulated CD4+ T cells sorted from spleen or lymph node cells, taken before transplant. The chain links TRBV9 to TRBJ2-7, with D unresolved. The TCR comes from a human donor who was the organ donor for an intestinal transplant. The CDR3 region has the DNA TGTGCCAGCAGCGTAGATCTGGGAACCGAGCAGTACTTC. Protein sequence: CASSVDLGTEQYF.